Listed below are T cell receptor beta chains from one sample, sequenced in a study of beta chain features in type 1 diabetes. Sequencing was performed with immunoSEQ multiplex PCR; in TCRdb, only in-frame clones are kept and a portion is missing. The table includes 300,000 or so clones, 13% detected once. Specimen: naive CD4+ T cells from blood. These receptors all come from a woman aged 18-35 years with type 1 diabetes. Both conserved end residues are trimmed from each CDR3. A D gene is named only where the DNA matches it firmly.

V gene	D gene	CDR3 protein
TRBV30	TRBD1	AWKRFGQGFGEQY
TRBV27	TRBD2	ASSWRTSGPYNEQF
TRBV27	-	ASSWASAKNIQY
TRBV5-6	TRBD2	ASSLGLADYNEQF
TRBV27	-	ASRHQGGPIQY
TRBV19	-	ASSIDMRAQPQH
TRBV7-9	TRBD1	ASSTRGQAANYGYT
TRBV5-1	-	ASHGDLFNTGELF
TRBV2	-	ASRTSPGELF
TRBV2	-	ASSGQMNTEAF
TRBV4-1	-	ASSQIARTRENNEQF
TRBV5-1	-	ASSPGQTVPGEQY
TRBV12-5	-	ASGRPSGETQY
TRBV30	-	AWSGPGGSNQPQH
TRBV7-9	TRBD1	ASSAGTGRNIQY
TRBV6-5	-	ASSYAGGYGYT
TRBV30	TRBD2	AWSAPSGRAGAKNIQY
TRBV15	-	ATSRDGGAGQETQY
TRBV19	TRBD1	ASKDRGWHGYT
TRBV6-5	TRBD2	ASKAAGGPRDTQY
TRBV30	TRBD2	AWRRTSGAYYNEQF
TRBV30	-	AWSQGTPYGYT
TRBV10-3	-	AISARQPQETQY
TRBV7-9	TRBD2	ASSPPGLAGLTGELF
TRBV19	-	ASSMTPARANTGELF
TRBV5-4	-	ASSLQAKRYNEQF
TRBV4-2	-	ASSQDSGKEQF
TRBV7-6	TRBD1	ASSLVGQGIDEQF
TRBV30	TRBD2	AWSPSRIAGYNEQF
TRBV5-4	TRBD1	ASSPGQGESFGYT
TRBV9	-	ASSTSSSGNTIY
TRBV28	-	ASSPLQGRENIQY
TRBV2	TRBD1	ASSEIRQGARGYT
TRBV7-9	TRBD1	ASSRQGASTEAF
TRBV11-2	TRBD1	ASSLGQAGNQPQH
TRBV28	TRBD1	ASSAGTANYGYT
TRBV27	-	ASSKTGLNTEAF
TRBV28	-	ASSTTRFEQY
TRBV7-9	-	ASSLSGRSSGYT
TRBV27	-	ASSPLGGGNTIY
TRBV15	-	ATSRDSGPGETQY
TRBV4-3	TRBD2	ASSQDRGLAVYNEQF
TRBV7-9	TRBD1	ASSATGVHEQY
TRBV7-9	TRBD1	ASSRRDRFANTGELF
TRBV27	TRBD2	ASSLGLAGVFRQY
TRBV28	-	ASSFQGHSNQPQH
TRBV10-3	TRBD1	AISERQGNTEAF
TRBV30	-	AWGHPQGYEQY
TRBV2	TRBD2	ASSRTSGGPSTDTQY
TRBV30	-	AWSDGGRGTEAF
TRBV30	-	AWRPEGSNQPQH
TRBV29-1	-	SIHRAYHTEAF
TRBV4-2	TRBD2	ASSQSYSQGGAGELF
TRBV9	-	ASSVGEQGPSYEQY